These 7 T cell receptor beta chains came from one sample sequenced in a study of blood T cell repertoires in COVID-19. Assay used: immunoSEQ multiplex PCR; TCRdb lists only in-frame clones, some missing. The sample includes about 68,000 clones, 65% to 90% of them seen just once. Sequencing input: peripheral blood. Receptors originate from a man aged 50 or older with acute or convalescent COVID-19.

The V gene is TRBV10-2, the J gene TRBJ1-2, with TRBD1 identical over 10 bases. CDR1 WSHSY and CDR2 SAAADI come from the germline V gene. This CDR3 comprises 14 residues. V lost 7 bases and J lost 2; bases outside the gene matches: 4. CDR3 region: CASIRTGGNYGYTF. CDR3 bases: TGCGCCAGCATCAGGACAGGGGGGAACTATGGCTACACCTTC.

The chain employs TRBV14 and TRBJ1-2; 9 bases line up with TRBD1. This CDR3 region has 16 residues. Losses at the gene ends were 2 bases for V and 4 bases for J; bases not matched to a gene: 8. CDR1 is SGHDN and CDR2 is FVKESK in the germline V gene. The DNA of the CDR3 is TGTGCCAGCAGCCAAACCGGGACAGGGATTATCTATGGCTACACCTTC. Residues: CASSQTGTGIIYGYTF.

The chain's CDR3 is CSAWTGGYGYTF. The CDR3 nucleotides are TGCAGCGCCTGGACAGGAGGCTATGGCTACACCTTC. The chain couples TRBV29-1 to TRBJ1-2; 7 bases are shared with TRBD1. The CDR3 sequence is 12 residues long. V shed 7 bases and J 4 bases; nucleotides not matched to a gene: 6. Germline V gene sequence: CDR1 SQVTM, CDR2 ANQGSEA.

The V and J genes are TRBV4-1 and TRBJ2-2; TRBD1 is a possible D gene (7 bases). The CDR3 length is 15 residues. Germline assignment: CDR1 MGHRA and CDR2 YSYEKL. V gave up 1 base and J gave up 6 bases, with 12 bases separating them. The CDR3 region has the DNA TGCGCCAGCAGCCAAGTAGACAGGGAGGCCGGGGAGCTGTTTTTT. Amino acids: CASSQVDREAGELFF.

The chain recombines TRBV5-1 with TRBJ2-5; D remains unclear. This CDR3 region has 12 residues. Between the trimmed V and J ends, which lost 4 bases and 2 bases, there was a span of 6 bases. Germline V gene data show CDR1 as SGHRS and CDR2 as YFSETQ. The CDR3 loop reads CASSVDQETQYF. CDR3 coding DNA: TGCGCCAGCAGCGTAGATCAAGAGACCCAGTACTTC.

Within the sample, this clone is medium-sized. The chain carries TRBV19 and TRBJ1-1; D remains ambiguous. Trimming removed 4 bases at V and 2 bases at J, with 14 bases between. The germline V gene encodes CDR1 LNHDA and CDR2 SQIVND (reference sequence). The CDR3 is made up of 15 amino acids. The CDR3 DNA reads TGTGCCAGTAGTAAGCCAAGAGAGGATAACACTGAAGCTTTCTTT. Encoded protein: CASSKPREDNTEAFF. The complete variable domain, with remaining parts taken from reference TRBV19 and TRBJ1-1, reads DGGITQSPKYLFRKEGQNVTLSCEQNLNHDAMYWYRQDPGQGLRLIYYSQIVNDFQKGDIAEGYSVSREKKESFPLTVTSAQKNPTAFYLCASSKPREDNTEAFFGQGTRLTVV.

This chain links TRBV4-1 with TRBJ1-5; D call uncertain. This CDR3 is 15 amino acids long. The germline CDR1 and CDR2 sequences are MGHRA and YSYEKL. V was clipped by 1 base and J by 7 bases, with 14 bases between them. The CDR3 spells CASSQGGLPRQPQHF. DNA for the CDR3: TGCGCCAGCAGCCAAGGTGGCCTCCCAAGACAGCCCCAGCATTTT.